One sample yielded the 8 T cell receptor beta chains listed below, sequenced in a study of vaccination effects on CD4 cells after COVID-19. Expansion with viral peptide pools was applied to antigen-specific CD4+ T cells by the ViraFEST assay prior to sequencing. Once cultured for nine to ten days, the cells underwent separation to obtain CD4+ T cells. The healthy vaccine recipients, who had no prior SARS-CoV-2 infection, showed negative nucleocapsid antibodies. These receptors have no identified antigens. Generated by immunoSEQ multiplex PCR, the TCRdb table keeps only in-frame clones and is missing some. The sample shows roughly 50,000 clones, approximately 75% of them seen only once. The source was CD4+ T cells from PBMCs cultured with HCoV-OC43 spike peptides, collected before COVID-19 vaccination. Documented subset: HCoV-OC43 spike overlapping peptide pool stimulation. The source is a human donor who received a COVID-19 vaccine.

This chain connects TRBV21-1 to TRBJ1-1; TRBD1, the D gene given by the table, was not confirmed from the DNA. TRBV21-1 is reported as a pseudogene. This CDR3 is 17 amino acids long. CDR3 sequence reads: CASSKMASQGMNTEAFF. The CDR3 bases are TGTGCCAGCAGCAAAATGGCAAGTCAGGGGATGAACACTGAAGCTTTCTTT.

The rearrangement uses TRBV5-1 and TRBJ1-2; no clear D gene. This CDR3 has 14 amino acids. Germline V gene data show CDR1 as SGHRS and CDR2 as YFSETQ. Trimming removed 6 bases at V and 0 bases at J, with 12 bases between. CDR3 DNA sequence: TGCGCCAGCACCTCACCGGGAGCTAACTATGGCTACACCTTC. Translation gives CASTSPGANYGYTF. The full variable domain, with the rest looked up from reference TRBV5-1 and TRBJ1-2, is KAGVTQTPRYLIKTRGQQVTLSCSPISGHRSVSWYQQTPGQGLQFLFEYFSETQRNKGNFPGRFSGRQFSNSRSEMNVSTLELGDSALYLCASTSPGANYGYTFGSGTRLTVV.

The J gene is TRBJ2-3, the V gene TRBV14; 8 bases line up with TRBD1. Trimming took 8 bases from V and 0 from J; bases not matched to a gene: 7. CDR1 SGHDN and CDR2 FVKESK come from the germline V gene. This CDR3 comprises 15 residues. Here the CDR3 DNA reads TGTGCCAGCCGCCGAAGGACAGGGAGCACAGATACGCAGTATTTT. Protein: CASRRRTGSTDTQYF.

The J gene is TRBJ1-5, the V gene TRBV5-1, with D unresolved. From germline, CDR1 is SGHRS and CDR2 YFSETQ. Deletions cut 4 bases from V and 5 bases from J, with 10 bases between. The CDR3 runs to 13 residues. The chain's CDR3 is CASSTNVDQPQHF. The CDR3 DNA reads as TGCGCCAGCAGCACGAACGTGGATCAGCCCCAGCATTTT.

This chain connects TRBV5-6 to TRBJ2-5; perhaps TRBD1 as D (6 bases). This CDR3 comprises 13 residues. Germline V gives CDR1 SGHDT, CDR2 YYEEEE. Trimming took 3 bases from V and 5 from J, leaving 11 bases between them. The CDR3 nucleotides read TGTGCCAGCAGCTCCAGGGGATTCGAGACCCAGTACTTC. Amino acid sequence: CASSSRGFETQYF.

A few counts support this clone. The chain employs TRBV27 and TRBJ1-1; D remains ambiguous. Per the germline V gene, CDR1 is MNHEY and CDR2 is SMNVEV (reference sequence). This CDR3 is built from 16 residues. The V gene lost 1 base and the J gene lost 1 base, with 13 bases spanning the gap. In nucleotides, the CDR3 is TGTGCCAGCAGTTTATTGGGCGTCTCTTGGAACACTGAAGCTTTCTTT. This sequence encodes CASSLLGVSWNTEAFF.

J is TRBJ2-2 and V is TRBV4-2; 8 bases align to TRBD1. V lost 0 bases, J lost 1 base, and 7 bases stayed unmatched. CDR1 and CDR2 (germline): LGHNA, YNFKEQ. The CDR3 is 18 amino acids. The CDR3 is CASSQDFGRGLNTGELFF. CDR3 bases: TGTGCCAGCAGCCAAGATTTCGGCAGGGGGCTGAACACCGGGGAGCTGTTTTTT.

This clone was found once. The chain carries TRBV18 and TRBJ1-1; possibly TRBD1 for D (6 bases). Trimming removed 2 bases from V and 5 bases from J, with 15 bases in between. There are 15 residues in the CDR3. Looked up from germline, CDR1 is KGHSH and CDR2 is LQKENI. This chain's CDR3 is CASSPTQGVTTEAFF. The CDR3 bases are TGTGCCAGCTCACCAACACAGGGTGTTACTACTGAAGCTTTCTTT.